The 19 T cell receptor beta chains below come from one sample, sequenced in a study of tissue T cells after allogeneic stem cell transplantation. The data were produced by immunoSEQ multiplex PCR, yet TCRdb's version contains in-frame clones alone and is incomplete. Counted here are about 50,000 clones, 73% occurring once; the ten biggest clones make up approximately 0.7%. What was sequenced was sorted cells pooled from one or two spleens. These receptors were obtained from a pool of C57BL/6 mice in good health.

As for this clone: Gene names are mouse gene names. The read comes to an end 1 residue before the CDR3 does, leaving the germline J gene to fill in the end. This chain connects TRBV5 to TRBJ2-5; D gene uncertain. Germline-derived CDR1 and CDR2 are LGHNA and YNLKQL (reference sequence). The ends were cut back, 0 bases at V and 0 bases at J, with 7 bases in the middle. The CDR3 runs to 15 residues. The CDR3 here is CASSQEGVNQDTQYF. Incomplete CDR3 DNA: TGTGCCAGCAGCCAAGAAGGCGTTAACCAAGACACCCAGTAC.

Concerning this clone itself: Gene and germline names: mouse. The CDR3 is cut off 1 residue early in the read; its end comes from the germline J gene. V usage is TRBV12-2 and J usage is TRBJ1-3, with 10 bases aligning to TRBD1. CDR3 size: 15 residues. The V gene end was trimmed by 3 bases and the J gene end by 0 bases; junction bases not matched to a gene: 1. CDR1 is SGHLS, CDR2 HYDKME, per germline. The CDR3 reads CASSWDRGSGNTLYF. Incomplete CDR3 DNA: TGTGCCAGCTCTTGGGACAGGGGTTCTGGAAATACGCTCTAT.

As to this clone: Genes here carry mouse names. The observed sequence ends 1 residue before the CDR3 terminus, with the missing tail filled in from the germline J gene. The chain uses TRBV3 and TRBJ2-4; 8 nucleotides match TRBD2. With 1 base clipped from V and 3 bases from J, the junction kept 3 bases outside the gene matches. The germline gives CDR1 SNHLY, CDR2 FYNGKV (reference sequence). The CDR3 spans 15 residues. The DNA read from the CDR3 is TGTGCCAGCAGCTTAGACGGGGGGGCGCAAAACACCTTGTAC. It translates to CASSLDGGAQNTLY. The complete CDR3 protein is CASSLDGGAQNTLYF. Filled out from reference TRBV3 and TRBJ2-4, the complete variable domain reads GPKVLQIPSHQIIDMGQMVTLNCDPVSNHLYFYWYKQILGQQMEFLVNFYNGKVMEKSKLFKDQFSVERPDGSYFTLKIQPTALEDSAVYFCASSLDGGAQNTLYFGAGTRLSVL.

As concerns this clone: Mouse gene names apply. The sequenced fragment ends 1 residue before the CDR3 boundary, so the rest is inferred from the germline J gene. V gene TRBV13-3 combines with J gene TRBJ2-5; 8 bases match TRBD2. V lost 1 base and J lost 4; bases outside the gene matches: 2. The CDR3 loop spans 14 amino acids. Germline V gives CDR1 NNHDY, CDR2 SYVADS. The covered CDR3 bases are TGTGCCAGCAGTGATTCTGGGGGGAAAGACACCCAGTAC. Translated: CASSDSGGKDTQY. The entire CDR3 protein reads CASSDSGGKDTQYF. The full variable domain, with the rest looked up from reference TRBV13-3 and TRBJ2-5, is EAAVTQSPRSKVAVTGGKVTLSCHQTNNHDYMYWYRQDTGHGLRLIHYSYVADSTEKGDIPDGYKASRPSQENFSLILELASLSQTAVYFCASSDSGGKDTQYFGPGTRLLVL.

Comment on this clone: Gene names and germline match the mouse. CDR3 in amino acids: CGAGTAETLYF. Partial CDR3 DNA: TGTGGTGCTGGGACAGCAGAAACGCTGTAT. The chain employs TRBV20 and TRBJ2-3, with a weak D call TRBD1 (6 bases). The missing CDR3 end, 1 residue past where the read stops, is filled in from the germline J gene. With 5 bases removed from V and 3 bases from J, the gap between germline ends came to 6 bases. CDR3 size: 11 residues. Germline V CDR1 and CDR2: GFQATS, STVNSAI.

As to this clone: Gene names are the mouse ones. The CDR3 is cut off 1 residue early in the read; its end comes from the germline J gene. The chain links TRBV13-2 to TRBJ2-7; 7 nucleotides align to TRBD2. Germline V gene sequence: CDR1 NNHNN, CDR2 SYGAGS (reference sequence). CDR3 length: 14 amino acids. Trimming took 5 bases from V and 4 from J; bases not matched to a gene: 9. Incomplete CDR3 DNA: TGTGCCAGCGGCCGTAACTGGGGCCATTATGAACAGTAC. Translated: CASGRNWGHYEQY. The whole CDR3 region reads CASGRNWGHYEQYF.

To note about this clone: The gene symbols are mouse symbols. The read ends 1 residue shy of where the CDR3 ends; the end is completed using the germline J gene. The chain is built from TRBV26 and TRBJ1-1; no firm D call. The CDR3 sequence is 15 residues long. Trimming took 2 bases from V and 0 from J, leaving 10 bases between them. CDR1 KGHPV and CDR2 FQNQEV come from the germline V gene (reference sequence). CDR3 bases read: TGTGCCAGCAGTCTGCTCCACAGTGCAAACACAGAAGTCTTC. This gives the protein CASSLLHSANTEVF. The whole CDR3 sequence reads CASSLLHSANTEVFF.

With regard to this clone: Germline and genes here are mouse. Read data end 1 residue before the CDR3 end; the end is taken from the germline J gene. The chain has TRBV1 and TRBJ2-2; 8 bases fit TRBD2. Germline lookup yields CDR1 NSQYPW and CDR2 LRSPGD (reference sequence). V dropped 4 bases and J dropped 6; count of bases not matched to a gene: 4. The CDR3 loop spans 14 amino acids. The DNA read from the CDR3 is TGCACCTGCAGTGGGGGGGGGCGCGCCGGGCAGCTCTAC. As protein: CTCSGGGRAGQLY. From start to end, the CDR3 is CTCSGGGRAGQLYF.

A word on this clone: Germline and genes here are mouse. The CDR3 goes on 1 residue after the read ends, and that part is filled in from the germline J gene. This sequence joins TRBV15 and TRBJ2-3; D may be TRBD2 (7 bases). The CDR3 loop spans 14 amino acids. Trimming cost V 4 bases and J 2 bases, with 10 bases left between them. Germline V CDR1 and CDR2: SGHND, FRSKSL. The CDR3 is CASSWGADAETLYF. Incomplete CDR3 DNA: TGTGCCAGCAGTTGGGGGGCGGATGCAGAAACGCTGTAT. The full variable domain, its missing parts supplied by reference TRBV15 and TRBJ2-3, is DAGVTQTPRHEVAEKGQTIILKCEPVSGHNDLFWYRQTKIQGLELLSYFRSKSLMEDGGAFKDRFKAEMLNSSFSTLKIQPTEPKDSAVYLCASSWGADAETLYFGSGTRLTVL.

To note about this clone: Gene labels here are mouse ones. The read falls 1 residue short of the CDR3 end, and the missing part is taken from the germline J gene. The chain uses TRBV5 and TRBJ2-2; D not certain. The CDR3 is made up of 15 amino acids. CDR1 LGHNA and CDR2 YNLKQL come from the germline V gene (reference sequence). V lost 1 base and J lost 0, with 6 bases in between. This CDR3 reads CASSQALANTGQLYF. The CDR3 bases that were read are TGTGCCAGCAGCCAAGCGCTGGCAAACACCGGGCAGCTCTAC.

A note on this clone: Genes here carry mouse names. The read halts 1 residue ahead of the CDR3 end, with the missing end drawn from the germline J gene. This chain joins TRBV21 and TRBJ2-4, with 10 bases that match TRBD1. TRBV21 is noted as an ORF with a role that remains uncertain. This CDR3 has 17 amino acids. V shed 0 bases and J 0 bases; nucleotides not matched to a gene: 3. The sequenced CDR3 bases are TGTGCTAGCAGTCAATCGACAGGGGGCCCTAGTCAAAACACCTTGTAC. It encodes CASSQSTGGPSQNTLY. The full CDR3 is CASSQSTGGPSQNTLYF.

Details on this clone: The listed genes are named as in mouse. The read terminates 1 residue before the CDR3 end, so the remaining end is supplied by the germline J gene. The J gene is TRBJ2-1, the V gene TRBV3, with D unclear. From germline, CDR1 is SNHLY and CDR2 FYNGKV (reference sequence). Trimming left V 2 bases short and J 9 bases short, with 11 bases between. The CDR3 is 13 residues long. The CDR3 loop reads CASSLIEEIEQFF. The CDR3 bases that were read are TGTGCCAGCAGCTTAATAGAAGAAATTGAGCAGTTC.

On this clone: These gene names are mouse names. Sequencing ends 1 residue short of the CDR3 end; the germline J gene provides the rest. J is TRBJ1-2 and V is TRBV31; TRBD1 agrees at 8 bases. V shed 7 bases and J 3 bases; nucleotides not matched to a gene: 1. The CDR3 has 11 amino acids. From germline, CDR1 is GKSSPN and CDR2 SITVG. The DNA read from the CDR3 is TGTGCCTTGACAGGGGACTCCGACTACACC. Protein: CALTGDSDYT. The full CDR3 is CALTGDSDYTF. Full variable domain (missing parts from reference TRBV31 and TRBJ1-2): AQTIHQWPVAEIKAVGSPLSLGCTIKGKSSPNLYWYWQATGGTLQQLFYSITVGQVESVVQLNLSASRPKDDQFILSTEKLLLSHSGFYLCALTGDSDYTFGSGTRLLVI.

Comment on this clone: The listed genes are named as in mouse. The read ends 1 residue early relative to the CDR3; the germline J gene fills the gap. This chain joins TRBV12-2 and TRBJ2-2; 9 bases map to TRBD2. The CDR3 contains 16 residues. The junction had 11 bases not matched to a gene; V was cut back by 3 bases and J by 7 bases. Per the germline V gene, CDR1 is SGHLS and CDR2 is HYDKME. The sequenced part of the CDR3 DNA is TGTGCCAGCTCTTCACGACTGGGGGTCGCCAACGGGCAGCTCTAC. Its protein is CASSSRLGVANGQLY. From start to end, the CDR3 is CASSSRLGVANGQLYF.

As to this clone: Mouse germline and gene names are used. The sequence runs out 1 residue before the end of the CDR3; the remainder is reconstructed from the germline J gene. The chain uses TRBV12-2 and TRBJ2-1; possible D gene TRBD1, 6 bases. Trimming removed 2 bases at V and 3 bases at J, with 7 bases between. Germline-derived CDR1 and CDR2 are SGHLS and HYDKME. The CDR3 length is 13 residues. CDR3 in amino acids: CASSRDIYAEQFF. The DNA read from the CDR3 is TGTGCCAGCTCTCGGGACATCTATGCTGAGCAGTTC. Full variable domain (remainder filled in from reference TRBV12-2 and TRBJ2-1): NSGVVQSPRYIIKGKGERSILKCIPISGHLSVAWYQQTQGQELKFFIQHYDKMERDKGNLPSRFSVQQFDDYHSEMNMSALELEDSAVYFCASSRDIYAEQFFGPGTRLTVL.

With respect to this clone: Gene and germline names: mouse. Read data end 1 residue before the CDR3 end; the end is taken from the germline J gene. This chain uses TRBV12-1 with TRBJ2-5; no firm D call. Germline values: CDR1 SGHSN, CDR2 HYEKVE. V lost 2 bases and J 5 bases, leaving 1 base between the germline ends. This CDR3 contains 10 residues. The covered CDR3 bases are TGTGCCAGCTCTCGAGACACCCAGTAC. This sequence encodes CASSRDTQY. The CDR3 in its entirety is CASSRDTQYF.

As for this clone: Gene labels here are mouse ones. CDR3 protein: CASSQDQVGDTQYF. The covered CDR3 bases are TGTGCCAGCAGCCAAGACCAGGTCGGAGACACCCAGTAC. The chain carries TRBV5 and TRBJ2-5; no clear D. The read ends 1 residue before the CDR3 terminus; that terminus is restored from the germline J gene. Trimming cost V 0 bases and J 5 bases, with 9 bases left between them. Germline V gene lookup returns CDR1 LGHNA and CDR2 YNLKQL (reference sequence). There are 14 residues in the CDR3.

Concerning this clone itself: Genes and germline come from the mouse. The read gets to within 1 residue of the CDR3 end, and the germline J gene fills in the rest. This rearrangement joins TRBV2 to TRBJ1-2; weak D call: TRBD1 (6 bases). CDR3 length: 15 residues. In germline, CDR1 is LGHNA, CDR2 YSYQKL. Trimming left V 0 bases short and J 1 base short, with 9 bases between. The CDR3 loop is CASSQDGTKNSDYTF. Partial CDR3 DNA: TGTGCCAGCAGCCAAGATGGGACAAAAAACTCCGACTACACC. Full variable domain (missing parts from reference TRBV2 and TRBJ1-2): DPKIIQKPKYLVAVTGSEKILICEQYLGHNAMYWYRQSAKKPLEFMFSYSYQKLMDNQTASSRFQPQSSKKNHLDLQITALKPDDSATYFCASSQDGTKNSDYTFGSGTRLLVI.

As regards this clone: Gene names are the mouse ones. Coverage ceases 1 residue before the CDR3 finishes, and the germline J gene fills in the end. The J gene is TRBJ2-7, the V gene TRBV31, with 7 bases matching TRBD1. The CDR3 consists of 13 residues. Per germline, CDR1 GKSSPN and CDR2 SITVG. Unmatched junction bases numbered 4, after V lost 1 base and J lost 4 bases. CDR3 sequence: CAWSPRDSYEQYF. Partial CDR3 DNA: TGTGCCTGGAGTCCCCGGGACAGTTATGAACAGTAC.